Sequencing of this T cell receptor (beta chain) was carried out in a study of control samples from healthy donors and cancer patients. Only in-frame clones appear in the TCRdb table, and some are missing; sequencing was by immunoSEQ multiplex PCR. The sample includes roughly 200,000 clones, around 93% of them seen just once. There are 13 residues in the CDR3. The germline CDR1 and CDR2 sequences are MNHEY and SMNVEV (reference sequence). V lost 2 bases and J 7 bases, leaving 9 bases between the germline ends. Sequenced sample: blood. The TCR sequence derives from a man aged 30-40 years in good health. The V and J genes are TRBV27 and TRBJ1-5, with D possibly being TRBD1 (5 bases). Here the CDR3 DNA reads TGTGCCAGCAGTTTAAGGCAGGGCCAGCCCCAGCATTTT. It codes for CASSLRQGQPQHF.